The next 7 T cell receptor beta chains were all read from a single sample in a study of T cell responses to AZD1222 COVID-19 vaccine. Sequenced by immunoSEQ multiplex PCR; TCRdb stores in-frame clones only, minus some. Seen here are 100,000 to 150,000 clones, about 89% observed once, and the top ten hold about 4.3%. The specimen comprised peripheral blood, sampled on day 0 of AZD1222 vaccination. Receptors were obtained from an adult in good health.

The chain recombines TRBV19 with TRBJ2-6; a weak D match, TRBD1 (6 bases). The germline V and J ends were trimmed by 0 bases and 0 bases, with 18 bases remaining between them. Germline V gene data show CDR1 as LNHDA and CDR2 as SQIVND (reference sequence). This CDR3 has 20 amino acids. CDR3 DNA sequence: TGTGCCAGTAGTATAGATCCGGTTGGGACACCCACCTCTGGGGCCAACGTCCTGACTTTC. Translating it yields CASSIDPVGTPTSGANVLTF.

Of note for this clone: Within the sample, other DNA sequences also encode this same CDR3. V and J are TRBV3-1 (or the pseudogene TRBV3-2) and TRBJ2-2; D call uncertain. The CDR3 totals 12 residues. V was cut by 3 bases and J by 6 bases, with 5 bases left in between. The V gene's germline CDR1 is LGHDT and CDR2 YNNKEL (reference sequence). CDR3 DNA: TGTGCCAGCAGCCATAGAGCCGGGGAGCTGTTTTTT. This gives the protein CASSHRAGELFF.

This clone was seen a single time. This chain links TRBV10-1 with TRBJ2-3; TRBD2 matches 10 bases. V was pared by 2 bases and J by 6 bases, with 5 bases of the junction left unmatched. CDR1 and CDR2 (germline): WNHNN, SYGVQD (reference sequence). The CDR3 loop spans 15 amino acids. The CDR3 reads CASSEGGLAADTQYF. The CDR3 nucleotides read TGCGCCAGCAGTGAGGGTGGACTAGCGGCCGATACGCAGTATTTT.

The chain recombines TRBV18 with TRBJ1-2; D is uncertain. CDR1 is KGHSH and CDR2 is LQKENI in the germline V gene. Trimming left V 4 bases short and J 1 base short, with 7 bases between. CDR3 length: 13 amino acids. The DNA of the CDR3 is TGTGCCAGCTCACTCGGGGATAACTATGGCTACACCTTC. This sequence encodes CASSLGDNYGYTF.

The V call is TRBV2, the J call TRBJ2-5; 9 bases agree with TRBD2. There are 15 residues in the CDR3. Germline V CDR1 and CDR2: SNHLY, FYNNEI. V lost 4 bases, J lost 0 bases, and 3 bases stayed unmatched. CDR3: CASSGTSGYQETQYF. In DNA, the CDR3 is TGTGCCAGCAGTGGAACTAGCGGGTACCAAGAGACCCAGTACTTC.

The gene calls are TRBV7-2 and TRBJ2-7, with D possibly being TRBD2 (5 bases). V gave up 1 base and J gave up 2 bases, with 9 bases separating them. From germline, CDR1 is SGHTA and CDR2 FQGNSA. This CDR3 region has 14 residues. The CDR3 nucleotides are TGTGCCAGCAGCTTAGTGGCCGGGACCTACGAGCAGTACTTC. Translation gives CASSLVAGTYEQYF.

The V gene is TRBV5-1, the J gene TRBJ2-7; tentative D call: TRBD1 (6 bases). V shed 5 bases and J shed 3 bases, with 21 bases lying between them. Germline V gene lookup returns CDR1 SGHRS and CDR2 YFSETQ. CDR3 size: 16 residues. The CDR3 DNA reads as TGCGCCAGCAGTCGGGCTACAGGTAGGGGGAACTACGAGCAGTACTTC. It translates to CASSRATGRGNYEQYF.